Listed below are T cell receptor beta chains from one sample, sequenced in a study of T cell responses to AZD1222 COVID-19 vaccine. Some clones are missing from TCRdb's copy, which holds only in-frame ones; the method was immunoSEQ multiplex PCR. The sample has 70,000 to 95,000 clones; roughly 90% are singletons. The input for sequencing was peripheral blood, taken 28 days after the second AZD1222 dose. The source is an adult who received the AZD1222 COVID-19 vaccine. CDR3s include the opening cysteine and the closing phenylalanine or tryptophan. The D gene is left open where the match is weak. Rows may omit the clone size; those that give it use once, few, many or a size class.

TRBV5-1,NA,16,TRBJ2-2,NA,CASSLNAGTDTGELFF,TGCGCCAGCAGCTTGAATGCAGGGACGGACACCGGGGAGCTGTTTTTT
TRBV5-1,NA,14,TRBJ1-6,NA,CASSDQGGNSPLHF,TGCGCCAGCAGCGACCAGGGAGGGAATTCACCCCTCCACTTT
TRBV20-1,NA,15,TRBJ2-1,TRBD2,CSASGGLAGVNEQFF,TGCAGTGCTAGTGGAGGACTAGCGGGAGTGAATGAGCAGTTCTTC
TRBV7-6,NA,18,TRBJ2-3,NA,CASSPLVGTSGFTDTQYF,TGTGCCAGCAGCCCCTTGGTAGGGACCTCAGGTTTCACAGATACGCAGTATTTT
TRBV27,NA,19,TRBJ2-2,TRBD2,CASSLFGTSGRAGTGELFF,TGTGCCAGCAGTTTATTTGGGACTAGCGGGAGGGCCGGCACCGGGGAGCTGTTTTTT
TRBV2,NA,14,TRBJ1-1,TRBD1,CASSGSGGNTEAFF,TGTGCCAGCAGCGGATCAGGGGGCAACACTGAAGCTTTCTTT
TRBV3-1/TRBV3-2,few,17,TRBJ2-3,TRBD2,CASSPTSGSYPTDTQYF,TGTGCCAGCAGCCCGACTAGCGGGAGCTACCCCACAGATACGCAGTATTTT
TRBV28,NA,12,TRBJ1-2,NA,CASSSDFYGYTF,TGTGCCAGCAGTTCCGATTTCTATGGCTACACCTTC
TRBV2,NA,14,TRBJ1-4,NA,CASSGGARNEKLFF,TGTGCCAGCAGTGGTGGGGCAAGAAATGAAAAACTGTTTTTT
TRBV4-1,NA,14,TRBJ2-3,NA,CASSLGASTDTQYF,TGCGCCAGCAGCTTGGGGGCTAGCACAGATACGCAGTATTTT
TRBV6-5,NA,16,TRBJ2-7,TRBD2,CASSYEGLAGGQGQYF,TGTGCCAGCAGTTACGAGGGACTAGCGGGAGGACAAGGGCAGTACTTC
TRBV5-5,NA,15,TRBJ1-1,NA,CASSFRGSGNTEAFF,TGTGCCAGCAGCTTCCGAGGGAGTGGGAACACTGAAGCTTTCTTT
TRBV3-1/TRBV3-2,NA,13,TRBJ2-2,NA,CASSRFNTGELFF,TGTGCCAGCAGCCGGTTTAACACCGGGGAGCTGTTTTTT
TRBV3-1/TRBV3-2,NA,15,TRBJ1-2,TRBD1,CASSSRDRANYGYTF,TGTGCCAGCAGCTCCCGGGACAGAGCTAACTATGGCTACACCTTC
TRBV9,once,15,TRBJ1-6,NA,CASSVEAGLRSPLHF,TGTGCCAGCAGCGTAGAAGCAGGGCTAAGATCACCCCTCCACTTT
TRBV5-4,NA,17,TRBJ2-1,TRBD1,CASSLGLTGSSYNEQFF,TGTGCCAGCAGCTTGGGGCTGACAGGGAGCTCCTACAATGAGCAGTTCTTC
TRBV6-2/TRBV6-3,NA,12,TRBJ2-5,NA,CASSWEAETQYF,TGTGCCAGCAGTTGGGAGGCGGAGACCCAGTACTTC
TRBV19,few,16,TRBJ2-2,NA,CASSIDRVRNTGELFF,TGTGCCAGTAGTATAGATCGCGTCCGGAACACCGGGGAGCTGTTTTTT
TRBV29-1,NA,13,TRBJ2-5,TRBD1,CSVGGQSQETQYF,TGCAGCGTAGGGGGACAGTCACAAGAGACCCAGTACTTC
TRBV2,NA,14,TRBJ1-1,NA,CASSQTDINTEAFF,TGTGCCAGCAGCCAAACCGATATAAACACTGAAGCTTTCTTT
TRBV28,once,17,TRBJ1-2,TRBD1,CASRLRGTGNKLNGYTF,TGTGCCAGCAGGCTCAGGGGGACAGGGAATAAATTGAACGGCTACACCTTC
TRBV19,NA,15,TRBJ2-1,NA,CASSIAGGPYNEQFF,TGTGCCAGTAGTATAGCGGGGGGCCCTTACAATGAGCAGTTCTTC
TRBV5-1,NA,14,TRBJ2-1,NA,CASSEPGSYNEQFF,TGCGCCAGCAGCGAGCCGGGTTCCTACAATGAGCAGTTCTTC
TRBV7-2,NA,13,TRBJ1-6,TRBD1,CASSPRGESPLHF,TGTGCCAGCAGCCCCAGGGGGGAATCACCCCTCCACTTT
TRBV5-1,NA,13,TRBJ1-1,NA,CASSAFGGHEAFF,TGCGCCAGCAGCGCCTTTGGGGGCCATGAAGCTTTCTTT
TRBV11-2,NA,15,TRBJ2-1,TRBD2,CASSLGLAGSNEQFF,TGTGCCAGCAGCTTGGGACTAGCGGGAAGCAATGAGCAGTTCTTC
TRBV2,NA,14,TRBJ2-7,TRBD1,CASSSRDRVPEQYF,TGTGCCAGCAGCTCCCGGGACAGGGTTCCCGAGCAGTACTTC
TRBV6-5,NA,12,TRBJ2-7,NA,CASLKGVLEQYF,TGTGCCAGCCTGAAAGGGGTACTCGAGCAGTACTTC
TRBV7-8,NA,14,TRBJ2-7,NA,CASSPLPGSAEQYF,TGTGCCAGCAGCCCACTCCCGGGGAGCGCCGAGCAGTACTTC
TRBV5-3,NA,11,TRBJ2-2,NA,CARSRARELFF,TGTGCCAGAAGCCGGGCTAGGGAGCTGTTTTTT
TRBV4-2,few,14,TRBJ1-2,TRBD1,CASSQGQSDYGYTF,TGTGCCAGCAGCCAGGGACAGTCAGACTATGGCTACACCTTC
TRBV19,NA,15,TRBJ1-6,NA,CASSIYDGGNSPLHF,TGTGCCAGTAGTATATATGACGGAGGAAATTCACCCCTCCACTTT
TRBV7-3,once,15,TRBJ2-1,TRBD2,CASSLQAGVGDEQFF,TGTGCCAGCAGCTTACAAGCGGGAGTTGGCGATGAGCAGTTCTTC
TRBV2,NA,14,TRBJ2-7,TRBD1,CAGARGQGIYEQYF,TGTGCCGGGGCCAGAGGACAGGGAATCTACGAGCAGTACTTC
TRBV6-5,NA,11,TRBJ2-3,NA,CASSTGDTQYF,TGTGCCAGCAGCACAGGGGATACGCAGTATTTT
TRBV19,NA,15,TRBJ2-1,NA,CASRGPGSSYNEQFF,TGTGCCAGTAGGGGCCCGGGGAGCTCCTACAATGAGCAGTTCTTC
TRBV3-1/TRBV3-2,few,19,TRBJ2-5,TRBD2,CASSPLELAGGGPVETQYF,TGTGCCAGCAGCCCCCTCGAGCTAGCGGGAGGTGGGCCGGTAGAGACCCAGTACTTC
TRBV5-4,NA,17,TRBJ1-3,NA,CASSPLGESTTGNTIYF,TGTGCCAGCAGCCCTTTGGGGGAGTCTACAACTGGAAACACCATATATTTT
TRBV6-4,few,13,TRBJ1-1,NA,CASSESANTEAFF,TGTGCCAGCAGTGAGTCAGCGAACACTGAAGCTTTCTTT
TRBV7-2,once,15,TRBJ2-1,TRBD2,CASREGLAGGDEQFF,TGTGCCAGCCGCGAGGGACTAGCGGGAGGTGATGAGCAGTTCTTC
TRBV19,NA,15,TRBJ1-5,NA,CASSIGRGINQPQHF,TGTGCCAGTAGTATTGGCAGGGGCATCAATCAGCCCCAGCATTTT
TRBV2,NA,14,TRBJ2-7,NA,CASSSRGARYEQYF,TGTGCCAGCAGCAGCCGGGGGGCGAGATACGAGCAGTACTTC
TRBV18,NA,17,TRBJ2-6,TRBD2,CASSPGLAGSGANVLTF,TGTGCCAGCTCACCGGGACTAGCGGGATCTGGGGCCAACGTCCTGACTTTC
TRBV6-1,NA,15,TRBJ2-7,TRBD1,CASSETGQGSYEQYF,TGTGCCAGCAGTGAAACTGGACAGGGCTCTTACGAGCAGTACTTC
TRBV28,NA,15,TRBJ2-5,NA,CASSLSWGHQETQYF,TGTGCCAGCAGTTTATCCTGGGGCCACCAAGAGACCCAGTACTTC
TRBV28,NA,16,TRBJ2-7,TRBD2,CASSHGVAGYTYEQYF,TGTGCCAGCTCCCACGGGGTAGCGGGTTATACCTACGAGCAGTACTTC
TRBV15,NA,15,TRBJ1-6,NA,CATSRVRLGDSPLHF,TGTGCCACCAGCAGAGTCAGGCTCGGAGATTCACCCCTCCACTTT
TRBV29-1,NA,10,TRBJ2-7,NA,CSVETHEQYF,TGCAGCGTTGAGACCCACGAGCAGTACTTC
TRBV5-1,NA,16,TRBJ2-3,TRBD1,CASSQLGTARTDTQYF,TGCGCCAGCAGCCAATTAGGGACAGCCCGCACAGATACGCAGTATTTT
TRBV10-3,NA,15,TRBJ2-7,TRBD1,CAIRAGTGGAYEQYF,TGTGCCATCAGAGCCGGGACAGGGGGCGCCTACGAGCAGTACTTC
TRBV19,NA,15,TRBJ1-6,NA,CASTPGGSYNSPLHF,TGTGCCAGTACCCCGGGGGGCTCCTATAATTCACCCCTCCACTTT
TRBV6-1,NA,12,TRBJ2-7,NA,CASGRVGGEQYF,TGTGCCAGCGGCAGGGTGGGAGGCGAGCAGTACTTC
TRBV2,few,11,TRBJ1-1,NA,CASYSQHIAFF,TGTGCCTCTTATTCTCAGCACATAGCTTTCTTT
TRBV6-6,NA,17,TRBJ1-6,TRBD1,CASSRGTGGAENSPLHF,TGTGCCAGCAGTCGGGGGACAGGGGGCGCTGAGAATTCACCCCTCCACTTT
TRBV27,NA,17,TRBJ2-7,NA,CASSLGADRFRSYEQYF,TGTGCCAGCAGTTTAGGGGCAGACAGGTTCCGATCCTACGAGCAGTACTTC
TRBV18,NA,14,TRBJ2-7,NA,CASSRRGTSYEQYF,TGTGCCAGCTCAAGGAGAGGGACCTCCTACGAGCAGTACTTC
TRBV28,NA,19,TRBJ1-5,NA,CASSLPPEGYRYSNQPQHF,TGTGCCAGCAGTTTACCCCCCGAAGGGTACCGATATAGCAATCAGCCCCAGCATTTT
TRBV7-8,NA,16,TRBJ2-3,TRBD1,CASSPSPGTGSDTQYF,TGTGCCAGCAGCCCCAGTCCCGGGACAGGGTCAGATACGCAGTATTTT
TRBV18,few,14,TRBJ2-2,NA,CASSPRQITGELFF,TGTGCCAGCTCACCACGGCAGATTACCGGGGAGCTGTTTTTT